The present T cell receptor (beta chain) was sequenced within a study of T cell clones after liver transplantation. Study summary: TCRbeta sequencing after a pre-transplant mixed lymphocyte reaction identified graft-donor-reactive clones, later tracked in post-transplant blood.

Sequencing used immunoSEQ multiplex PCR; TCRdb keeps in-frame clones, though not all of them. The data contain around 26,000 clones, 55% to 70% of them seen just once; the ten biggest clones take up around 3%. Sorting of unstimulated PBMCs yielded separate CD3+CD4+ and CD3+CD8+ fractions. This TCR was sampled from a human donor who received a liver transplant. Sequences were derived from CD4+ T cells from blood, sampled before liver transplant.

CDR3 bases: TGTGCCAGCAGCTTGAGAAGGGGGGGCCTTGAGCAGTTCTTC. Its translation is CASSLRRGGLEQFF. This sequence joins TRBV5-5 and TRBJ2-1; possible D gene TRBD2, 7 bases. This CDR3 is 14 amino acids long. Trimming removed 1 base at V and 9 bases at J, with 14 bases between. Germline V gene lookup returns CDR1 SGHKS and CDR2 YYEKEE (reference sequence).